This T cell receptor (beta chain) appears in the sequencing data of a study of OX40 agonist ivuxolimab in advanced cancers. Study overall: Patients were infused with ivuxolimab every 2 weeks at 0.01 to 10 mg/kg. Hepatocellular carcinoma, melanoma, renal cell or head and neck cancer affected the dose-escalation patients.

Some clones are missing from TCRdb's copy, which holds only in-frame ones; the method was immunoSEQ multiplex PCR. The sample lists approximately 40,000 clones; 88% were seen once. Blood samples were obtained at baseline, cycle 4 day 1, and cycle 7 day 1. Study conclusions and caveats: Researchers report that CD8+ T cells had, on average, more expanded clones than CD4+.

Trimming took off 3 bases at V and 3 bases at J, with 6 bases between the two ends. CDR1 and CDR2 from the germline V gene are LNHDA and SQIVND (reference sequence). This CDR3 comprises 12 residues. On this clone itself: Its antigen is currently unknown.

The material was CD4+ or CD8+ T cells sorted from blood, obtained in a trial of the OX40 agonist ivuxolimab. The receptor's source is an adult with an advanced solid tumor such as melanoma, head and neck, liver or kidney cancer. The J gene is TRBJ2-7, the V gene TRBV19; D is unresolved. CDR3 sequence reads: CASSMGGYEQYF. CDR3 DNA: TGTGCCAGTAGTATGGGCGGCTACGAGCAGTACTTC.